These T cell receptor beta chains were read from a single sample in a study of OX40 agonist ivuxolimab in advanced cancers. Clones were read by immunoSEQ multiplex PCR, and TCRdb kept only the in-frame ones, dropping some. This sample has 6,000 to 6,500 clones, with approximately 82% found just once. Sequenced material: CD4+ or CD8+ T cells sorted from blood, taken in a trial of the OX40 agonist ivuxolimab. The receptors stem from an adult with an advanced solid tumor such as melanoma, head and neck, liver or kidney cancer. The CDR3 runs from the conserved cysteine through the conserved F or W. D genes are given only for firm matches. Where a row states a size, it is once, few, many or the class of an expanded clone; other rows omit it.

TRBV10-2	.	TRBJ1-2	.	CASSDLNKRDKSYGYTF	TGCGCCAGCAGTGACCTAAATAAGCGGGACAAGTCCTATGGCTACACCTTC
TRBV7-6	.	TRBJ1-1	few	CASSLQGTTEAFF	TGTGCCAGCAGCTTACAGGGGACTACTGAAGCTTTCTTT
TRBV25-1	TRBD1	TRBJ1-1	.	CAVGQRNTEAFF	TGTGCGGTGGGACAGCGGAACACTGAAGCTTTCTTT
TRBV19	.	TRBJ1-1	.	CASSDTIYRRDTEAFF	TGTGCCAGTAGCGACACGATCTACCGGCGGGACACTGAAGCTTTCTTT
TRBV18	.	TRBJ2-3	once	CASSPNLGEDTQYF	TGTGCCAGCTCACCTAATCTGGGGGAAGATACGCAGTATTTT
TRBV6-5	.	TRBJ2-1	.	CASSGPNGEQFF	TGTGCCAGCAGCGGGCCCAACGGTGAGCAGTTCTTC
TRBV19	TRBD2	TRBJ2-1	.	CASSIGGGEQFF	TGTGCCAGTAGTATCGGGGGGGGTGAGCAGTTCTTC
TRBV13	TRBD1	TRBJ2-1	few	CASSLGGQGTTEQFF	TGTGCCAGCAGCTTAGGTGGACAGGGGACGACTGAGCAGTTCTTC
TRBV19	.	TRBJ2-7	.	CASSMGPEQYF	TGTGCCAGTAGTATGGGCCCTGAGCAGTACTTC
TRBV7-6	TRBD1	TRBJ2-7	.	CASSSNFDRVQYYEQYF	TGTGCCAGCAGTTCGAATTTCGACAGGGTCCAATACTACGAGCAGTACTTC
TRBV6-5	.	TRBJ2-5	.	CASSKKRTAETQYF	TGTGCCAGCAGTAAAAAACGGACAGCCGAGACCCAGTACTTC
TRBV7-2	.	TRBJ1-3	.	CASSRGPGTSGNTIYF	TGTGCCAGCAGCCGCGGGCCGGGGACCTCTGGAAACACCATATATTTT
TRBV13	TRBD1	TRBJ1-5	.	CASSLDRESTFSNQPQHF	TGTGCCAGCAGCTTGGACAGGGAAAGCACTTTCAGCAATCAGCCCCAGCATTTT
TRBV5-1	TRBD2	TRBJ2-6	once	CASSPGGFSGANVLTF	TGCGCCAGCAGCCCGGGGGGGTTTTCTGGGGCCAACGTCCTGACTTTC
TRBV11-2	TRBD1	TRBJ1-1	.	CASSLAGGNTEAFF	TGTGCCAGCAGCTTAGCAGGGGGCAACACTGAAGCTTTCTTT
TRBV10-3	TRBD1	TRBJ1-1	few	CAISTPGQGAEAFF	TGTGCCATCAGTACCCCGGGACAGGGTGCTGAAGCTTTCTTT
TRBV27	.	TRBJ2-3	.	CASSTTPRADTQYF	TGTGCCAGCAGTACCACTCCGAGGGCAGATACGCAGTATTTT
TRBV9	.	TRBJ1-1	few	CASRDTSDTEAFF	TGTGCCAGCAGAGACACAAGTGACACTGAAGCTTTCTTT
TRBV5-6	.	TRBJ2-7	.	CASSLGSSYEQYF	TGTGCCAGCAGCTTGGGGAGTTCCTACGAGCAGTACTTC
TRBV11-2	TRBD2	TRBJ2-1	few	CASSFRGGASGVYEQFF	TGTGCCAGCAGCTTCAGAGGGGGGGCTAGCGGGGTCTATGAGCAGTTCTTC
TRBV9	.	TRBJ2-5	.	CASSVSGTQETQYF	TGTGCCAGCAGCGTATCGGGGACGCAAGAGACCCAGTACTTC
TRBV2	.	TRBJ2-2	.	CASSEAPESTGELFF	TGTGCCAGCAGTGAAGCGCCAGAAAGCACCGGGGAGCTGTTTTTT
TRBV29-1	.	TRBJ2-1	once	CSVVTYNEQFF	TGCAGCGTTGTCACCTACAATGAGCAGTTCTTC
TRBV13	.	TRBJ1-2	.	CASSLAAGLSDGYTF	TGTGCCAGCAGCTTAGCGGCAGGGCTTTCTGATGGCTACACCTTC
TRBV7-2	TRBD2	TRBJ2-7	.	CASSLVLWGGYEQYF	TGTGCCAGCAGCTTAGTTCTCTGGGGGGGGTACGAGCAGTACTTC
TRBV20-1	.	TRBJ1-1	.	CSAREGGIAFF	TGCAGTGCTAGAGAAGGGGGAATAGCTTTCTTT
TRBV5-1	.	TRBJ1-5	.	CASSLGNSNQPQHF	TGCGCCAGCAGCTTAGGGAATAGCAATCAGCCCCAGCATTTT
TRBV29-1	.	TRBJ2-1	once	CSVVETDYNEQFF	TGCAGCGTTGTTGAGACAGATTACAATGAGCAGTTCTTC